This T cell receptor (beta chain) was captured in a study of blood T cell repertoires in COVID-19 (dated by TCRdb to about 2020). At the level of the whole study: The collaborator samples originated in the United States, Italy and Spain and spanned the acute and convalescent phases of COVID-19. The prospective study material was composed of cDNA or gDNA derived from T cells, B-cell-depleted T cells, or PBMCs. Subjects who had been exposed to COVID-19, were actively infected with it, or had recovered from it provided the deeply sampled blood TCRbeta repertoires that made up the dataset. The repertoires were released in a freely available public database intended as a resource for research on the immune response to SARS-CoV-2. The samples were drawn from two sources: the first 160 participants of the ongoing ImmuneRACE study, and 1,200 or so subjects contributed by 6 global collaborators. Sample metadata almost always included a de-identified subject ID, COVID-19 status, age in years and sex. HLA class I and class II types, where available, came from metadata supplied by the sample provider rather than from assay-based typing.

General findings and caveats noted by the study authors: The amount of clinical and demographic metadata varied by source and participant and was provided uncurated.

In Seattle, one collaborating source enrolled patients while the infection was active and tracked those patients longitudinally over the course of disease. Whole blood was collected in K2EDTA tubes by collaborating institutions according to the institutions' own protocols. For TCRbeta analysis, collaborators shipped samples in one of three forms: frozen whole blood, isolated PBMCs, or DNA extracted from either of those sample types. CDR1 and CDR2, per the germline V gene, are SGHAT and FQNNGV. At the junction V is shortened by 5 bases and J by 6 bases, with 10 bases in between. The CDR3 starts with the cysteine, ends with the phenylalanine, and has 13 residues. Of all the DNA, just the CDR3 is kept, 39 bases in frame from base 1. TCRbeta CDR3 regions were amplified from genomic DNA by means of the immunoSEQ Assay, a bias-controlled multiplex PCR. The paper's data handling went like this. Within the assay, amplification of reference gene primers was used to estimate how many nucleated cells each sample contained. Sequence reads were collapsed and filtered to measure the absolute abundance of every unique TCRbeta CDR3 rearrangement. For each sample, productive Simpson clonality was calculated by taking the square root of Simpson's diversity index across productive rearrangements. TCRdb stores this immuneACCESS table with in-frame sequences only. Part of the clones is absent; in the studies checked, under half of the shortfall reflects unresolved V genes, and no reason is known for the rest. That table supplies the V and J calls and clone size; D and trimming were determined from the DNA. The sample profile shows 200,000 to 250,000 clones; about nine tenths of them were found once. The ten most abundant clones make up about 0.79% of the sample.

This clone was seen a handful of times. No cognate antigen has been identified for it. Base qualities were left out, and no much larger clone turns up one base away. Sequenced input: peripheral blood. The sequence joins TRBV11-2 to TRBJ2-2, with no D gene named confidently. This receptor was obtained from a man aged 25 to 40 with COVID-19, enrolled during active disease. The DNA sequence is as follows: TGTGCCAGCAGCCCCGAGGTAGCCGGGGAGCTGTTTTTT. This translates into CASSPEVAGELFF.